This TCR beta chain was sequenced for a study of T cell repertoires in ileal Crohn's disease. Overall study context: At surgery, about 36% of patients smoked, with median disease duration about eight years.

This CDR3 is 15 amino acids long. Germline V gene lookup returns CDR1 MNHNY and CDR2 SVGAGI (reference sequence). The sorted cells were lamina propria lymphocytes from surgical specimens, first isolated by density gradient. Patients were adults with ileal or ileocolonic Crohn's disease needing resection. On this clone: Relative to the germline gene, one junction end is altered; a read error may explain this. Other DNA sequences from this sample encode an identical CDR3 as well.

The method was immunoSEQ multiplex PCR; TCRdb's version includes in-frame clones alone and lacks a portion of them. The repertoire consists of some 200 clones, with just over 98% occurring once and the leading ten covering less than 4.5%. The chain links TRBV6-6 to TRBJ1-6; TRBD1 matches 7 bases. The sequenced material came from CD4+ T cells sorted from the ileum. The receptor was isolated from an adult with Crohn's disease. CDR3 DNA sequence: TGTGCCAGCAGTTACTCGGAGACAGGGAATTCGCCCCTCCACTTT. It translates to CASSYSETGNSPLHF.